This T cell receptor beta chain is from a study of OX40 agonist ivuxolimab in advanced cancers. The protocol was immunoSEQ multiplex PCR, while the TCRdb copy is restricted to in-frame clones and leaves out a portion. Of tens of thousands of clones listed, 75% to 90% were seen once; the top ten hold under 3.5%. The specimen was CD4+ or CD8+ T cells sorted from blood, collected in a trial of the OX40 agonist ivuxolimab. This receptor was identified in an adult with an advanced solid tumor such as melanoma, head and neck, liver or kidney cancer.

The DNA of the CDR3 is TGTGCTAGTGTCCTAGGACAGGGGCGGTGGGAGACCCAGTACTTC. It translates to CASVLGQGRWETQYF. The V call is TRBV12-5, the J call TRBJ2-5; 9 positions match TRBD1. The trim removed 7 bases at V and 5 bases at J, leaving 11 bases unmatched. Germline CDR1 reads LGHNT; CDR2 reads FRNRAP. This CDR3 has 15 amino acids.